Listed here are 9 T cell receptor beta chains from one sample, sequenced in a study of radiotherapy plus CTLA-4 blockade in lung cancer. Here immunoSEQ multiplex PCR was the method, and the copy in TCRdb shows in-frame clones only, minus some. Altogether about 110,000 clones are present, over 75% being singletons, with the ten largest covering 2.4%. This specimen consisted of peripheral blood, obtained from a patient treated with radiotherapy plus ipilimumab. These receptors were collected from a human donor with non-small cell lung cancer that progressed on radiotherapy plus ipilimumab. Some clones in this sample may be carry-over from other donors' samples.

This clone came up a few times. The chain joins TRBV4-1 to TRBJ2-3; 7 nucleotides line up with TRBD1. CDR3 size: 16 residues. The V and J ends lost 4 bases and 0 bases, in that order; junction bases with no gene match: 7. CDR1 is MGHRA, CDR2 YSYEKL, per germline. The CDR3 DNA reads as TGCGCCAGCAGCCCCTACCGACAGGGTAGCACAGATACGCAGTATTTT. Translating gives CASSPYRQGSTDTQYF.

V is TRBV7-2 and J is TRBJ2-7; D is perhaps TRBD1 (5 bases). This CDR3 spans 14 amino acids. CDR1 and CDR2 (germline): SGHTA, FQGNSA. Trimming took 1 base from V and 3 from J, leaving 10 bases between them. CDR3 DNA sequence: TGTGCCAGCAGCTTAGAAGGGGTAGACTACGAGCAGTACTTC. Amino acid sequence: CASSLEGVDYEQYF. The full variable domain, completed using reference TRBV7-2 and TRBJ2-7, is GAGVSQSPSNKVTEKGKDVELRCDPISGHTALYWYRQSLGQGLEFLIYFQGNSAPDKSGLPSDRFSAERTGGSVSTLTIQRTQQEDSAVYLCASSLEGVDYEQYFGPGTRLTVT.

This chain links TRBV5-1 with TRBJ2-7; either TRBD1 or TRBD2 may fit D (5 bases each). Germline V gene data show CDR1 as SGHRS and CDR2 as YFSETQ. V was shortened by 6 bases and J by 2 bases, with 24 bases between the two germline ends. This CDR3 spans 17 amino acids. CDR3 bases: TGCGCCAGCACCCTGCTTGCGAGCTTTGGGGGTCCCTACGAGCAGTACTTC. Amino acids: CASTLLASFGGPYEQYF.

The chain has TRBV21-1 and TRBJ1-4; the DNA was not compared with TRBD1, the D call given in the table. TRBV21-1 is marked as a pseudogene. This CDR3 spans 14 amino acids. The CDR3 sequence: CASRLDSMVSKLFF. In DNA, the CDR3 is TGTGCCAGCAGGCTCGACAGTATGGTTTCTAAACTGTTTTTT.

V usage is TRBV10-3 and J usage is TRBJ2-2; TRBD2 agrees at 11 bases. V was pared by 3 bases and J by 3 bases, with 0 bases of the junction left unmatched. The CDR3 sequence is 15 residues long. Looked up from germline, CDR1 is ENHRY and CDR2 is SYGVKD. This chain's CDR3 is CAISELAGDTGELFF. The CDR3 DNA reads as TGTGCCATCAGTGAACTAGCGGGGGACACCGGGGAGCTGTTTTTT.

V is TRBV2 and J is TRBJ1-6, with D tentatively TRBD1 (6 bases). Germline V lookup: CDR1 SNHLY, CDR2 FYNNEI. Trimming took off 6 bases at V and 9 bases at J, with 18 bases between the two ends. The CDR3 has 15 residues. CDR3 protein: CASSLAQGGSSPLHF. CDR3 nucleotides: TGTGCCAGCAGCTTGGCACAGGGAGGAAGTTCACCCCTCCACTTT.

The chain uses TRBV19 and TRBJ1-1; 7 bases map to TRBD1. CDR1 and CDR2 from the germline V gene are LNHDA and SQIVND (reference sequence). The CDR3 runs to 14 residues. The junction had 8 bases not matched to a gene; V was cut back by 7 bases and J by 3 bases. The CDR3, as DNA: TGTGCCAGTAAGACGGGACAGCGCTACACTGAAGCTTTCTTT. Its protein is CASKTGQRYTEAFF. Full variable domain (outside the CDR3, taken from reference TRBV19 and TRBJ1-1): DGGITQSPKYLFRKEGQNVTLSCEQNLNHDAMYWYRQDPGQGLRLIYYSQIVNDFQKGDIAEGYSVSREKKESFPLTVTSAQKNPTAFYLCASKTGQRYTEAFFGQGTRLTVV.

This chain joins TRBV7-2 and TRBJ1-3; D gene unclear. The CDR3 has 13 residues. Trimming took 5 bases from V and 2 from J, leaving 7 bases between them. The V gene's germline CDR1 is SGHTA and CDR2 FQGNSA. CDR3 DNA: TGTGCCAGCAGCCAAGACCCTGGAAACACCATATATTTT. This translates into CASSQDPGNTIYF.

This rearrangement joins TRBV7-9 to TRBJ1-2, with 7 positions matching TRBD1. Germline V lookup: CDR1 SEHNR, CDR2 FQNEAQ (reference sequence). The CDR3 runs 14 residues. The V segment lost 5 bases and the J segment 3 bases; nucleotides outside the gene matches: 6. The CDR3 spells CASSVPGQHYGYTF. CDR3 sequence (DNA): TGTGCCAGCAGCGTTCCGGGACAGCACTATGGCTACACCTTC.